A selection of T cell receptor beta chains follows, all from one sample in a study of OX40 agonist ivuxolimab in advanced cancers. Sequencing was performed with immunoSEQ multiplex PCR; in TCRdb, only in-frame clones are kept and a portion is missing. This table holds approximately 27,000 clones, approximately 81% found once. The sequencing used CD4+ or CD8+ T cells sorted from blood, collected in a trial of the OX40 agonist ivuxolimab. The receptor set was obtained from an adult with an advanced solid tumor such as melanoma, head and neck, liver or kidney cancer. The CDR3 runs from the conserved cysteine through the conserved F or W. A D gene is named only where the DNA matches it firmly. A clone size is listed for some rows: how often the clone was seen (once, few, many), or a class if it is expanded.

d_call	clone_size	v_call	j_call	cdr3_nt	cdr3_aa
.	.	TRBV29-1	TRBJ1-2	TGCAGCGTTGAAGAAGGGCTGCTATATGGCTACACCTTC	CSVEEGLLYGYTF
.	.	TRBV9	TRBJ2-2	TGTGCCAGCAGCGCTGTGGATACCGGGGAGCTGTTTTTT	CASSAVDTGELFF
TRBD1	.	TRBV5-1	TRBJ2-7	TGCGCCAGCAGCCCCCGGACAGGGAATCCCTACGAGCAGTACTTC	CASSPRTGNPYEQYF
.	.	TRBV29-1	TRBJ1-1	TGCAGCGTTCTCGGACATATGAACACTGAAGCTTTCTTT	CSVLGHMNTEAFF
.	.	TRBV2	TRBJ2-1	TGTGCCAGCAGTGACCCCCAAGTTAACAATGAGCAGTTCTTC	CASSDPQVNNEQFF
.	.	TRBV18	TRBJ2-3	TGTGCCAGCTCACCTTTTAGCACAGATACGCAGTATTTT	CASSPFSTDTQYF
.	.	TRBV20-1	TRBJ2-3	TGCAGTGCTAGGCAGGATACGCAGTATTTT	CSARQDTQYF
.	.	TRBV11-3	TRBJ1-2	TGTGCCAGCAGCTTAGATTGGCAAGGTGATAGCTATGGCTACACCTTC	CASSLDWQGDSYGYTF
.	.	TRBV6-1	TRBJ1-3	TGTGCCAGCAGTGAAGTATTCGGAGCCGCCCAACGAGGCATATATTTT	CASSEVFGAAQRGIYF
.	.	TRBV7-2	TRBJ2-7	TGTGCCAGCAGCTCAGCGGGACAGAGGTCCTACGAGCAGTACTTC	CASSSAGQRSYEQYF
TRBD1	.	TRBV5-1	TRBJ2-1	TGCGCCAGCAGCATTGGGACAGGCTCCTACAATGAGCAGTTCTTC	CASSIGTGSYNEQFF
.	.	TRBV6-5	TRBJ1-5	TGTGCCAGCAGTATTGGACAGCCTAGCAATCAGCCCCAGCATTTT	CASSIGQPSNQPQHF
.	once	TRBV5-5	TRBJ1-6	TGTGCCAGCACCGATACAGATGGGTCCGATTCACCCCTCCACTTT	CASTDTDGSDSPLHF
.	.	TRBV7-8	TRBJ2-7	TGTGCCAGCAGCTATAAAGGGGGCGAGCAGTACTTC	CASSYKGGEQYF
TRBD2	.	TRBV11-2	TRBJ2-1	TGTGCCAGCAGCTTAGTCAGGGAGGGGAGGGATGAGCAGTTCTTC	CASSLVREGRDEQFF
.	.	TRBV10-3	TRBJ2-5	TGTGCCATCAGTGATTTCGGGACTCCCCAAGAGACCCAGTACTTC	CAISDFGTPQETQYF
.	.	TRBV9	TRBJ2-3	TGTGCCAGCAGCCCCGGGACTCTCAGCGCAGATACGCAGTATTTT	CASSPGTLSADTQYF
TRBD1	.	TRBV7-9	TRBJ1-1	TGTGCCAGCAGGACACAGGGGACTGAAGCTTTCTTT	CASRTQGTEAFF
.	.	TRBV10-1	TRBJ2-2	TGCGCCAGCAGTGATCGGCGACTACGCACCGGGGAGCTGTTTTTT	CASSDRRLRTGELFF
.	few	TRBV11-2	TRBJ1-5	TGTGCCAGCAGCTTAGACAGATTCAATCAGCCCCAGCATTTT	CASSLDRFNQPQHF
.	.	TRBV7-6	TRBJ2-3	TGTGCCAGCAGCTTGGGAGTCGGTTCCACAGATACGCAGTATTTT	CASSLGVGSTDTQYF
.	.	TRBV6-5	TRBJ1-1	TGTGCCAGCAGTTGGGCTGCCCAAGGTTTTGGCGCTGAAGCTTTCTTT	CASSWAAQGFGAEAFF
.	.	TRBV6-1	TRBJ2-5	TGTGCCAGCAGTGAGGGGGGATCTCAAGAGACCCAGTACTTC	CASSEGGSQETQYF
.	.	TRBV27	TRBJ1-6	TGTGCCAGCAGTTTAGGAGGGTTGGATTCACCCCTCCACTTT	CASSLGGLDSPLHF
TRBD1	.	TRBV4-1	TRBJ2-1	TGCGCCAGCAGCCAAGAAACAGGGGTCGATGTTGGTATGGGTGAGCAGTTCTTC	CASSQETGVDVGMGEQFF
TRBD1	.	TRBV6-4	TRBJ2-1	TGTGCCAGCAGTACAGGGGTGGGTGAGCAGTTCTTC	CASSTGVGEQFF
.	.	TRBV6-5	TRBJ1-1	TGTGCCAGCAGTTACCGACTAGGAGCTGAAGCTTTCTTT	CASSYRLGAEAFF
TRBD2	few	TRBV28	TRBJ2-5	TGTGCCAGCAGTTTACTCGGGACTAGCGGGGGGATCCAAGAGACCCAGTACTTC	CASSLLGTSGGIQETQYF
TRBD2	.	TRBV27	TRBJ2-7	TGTGCCAGCAGTGCTAGCGGGCCTACCTACGAGCAGTACTTC	CASSASGPTYEQYF
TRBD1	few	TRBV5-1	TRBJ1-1	TGCGCCAGTCGACAGGGGTCTTACATGAACACTGAAGCTTTCTTT	CASRQGSYMNTEAFF
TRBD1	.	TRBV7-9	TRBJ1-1	TGTGCCAGCAGCTTATTGGGGACAGGCCAACTGAACACTGAAGCTTTCTTT	CASSLLGTGQLNTEAFF
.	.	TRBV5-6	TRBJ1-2	TGTGCCAGCAGCTTGGCAGGGACCTATGGCTACACCTTC	CASSLAGTYGYTF
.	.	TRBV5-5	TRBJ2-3	TGTGCCAGCAGCTCTGCGGGCCCGATATTTTTCACAGATACGCAGTATTTT	CASSSAGPIFFTDTQYF